Sequencing of this TCR beta chain was carried out in a study of shared clonotypes between healthy human individuals. Whole-study context: A couple of women and a few men aged 18 to 49 served as donors. Findings and caveats of the study: Larger estimated richness was generally seen in naive subsets than in memory subsets.

Positively selected for CCR7, the CD45RO-negative cells used as naive CD8 cells excluded terminally differentiated effector memory CD45RA+ cells. About this clone: Its target is not known. Other DNA sequences in this specimen translate into the identical CDR3.

Data came from immunoSEQ multiplex PCR; TCRdb stores just in-frame clones and leaves some out. The repertoire includes roughly 1,800,000 clones, about 95% of them detected once, and 1.2% sits in the top ten. This CDR3 region has 13 residues. From germline, CDR1 is PRHDT and CDR2 FYEKMQ (reference sequence). V dropped 1 base and J dropped 2 bases, with 4 bases sitting between them. J is TRBJ2-3 and V is TRBV13; D unclear. Sequencing used naive CD8+ T cells sorted from blood. This receptor was identified in a man aged 18 to 30 in good health. CDR3: CASSLESTDTQYF. The CDR3 DNA reads TGTGCCAGCAGCTTAGAATCCACAGATACGCAGTATTTT. The full variable domain, with the rest looked up from reference TRBV13 and TRBJ2-3, is AAGVIQSPRHLIKEKRETATLKCYPIPRHDTVYWYQQGPGQDPQFLISFYEKMQSDKGSIPDRFSAQQFSDYHSELNMSSLELGDSALYFCASSLESTDTQYFGPGTRLTVL.